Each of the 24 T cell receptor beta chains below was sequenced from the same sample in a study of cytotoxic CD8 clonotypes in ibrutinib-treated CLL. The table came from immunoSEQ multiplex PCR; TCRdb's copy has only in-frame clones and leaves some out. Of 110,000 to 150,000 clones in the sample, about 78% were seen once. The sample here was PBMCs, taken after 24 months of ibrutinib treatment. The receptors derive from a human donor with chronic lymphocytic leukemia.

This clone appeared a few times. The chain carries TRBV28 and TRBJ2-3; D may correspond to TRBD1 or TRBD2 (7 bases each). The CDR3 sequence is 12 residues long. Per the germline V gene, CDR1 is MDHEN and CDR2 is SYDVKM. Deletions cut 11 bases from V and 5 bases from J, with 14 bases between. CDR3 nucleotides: TGTGCCGCCTCAGGGGGGGAAGATACGCAGTATTTT. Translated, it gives CAASGGEDTQYF.

The CDR3 reads CASSSLAGTGELFF. CDR3 bases: TGCGCCAGCAGTTCGCTAGCGGGGACCGGGGAGCTGTTTTTT. This chain links TRBV5-1 with TRBJ2-2; 9 bases map to TRBD2. CDR3 length: 14 amino acids. The ends lost 5 bases at V and 5 bases at J; junction bases unmatched: 4. Germline values: CDR1 SGHRS, CDR2 YFSETQ.

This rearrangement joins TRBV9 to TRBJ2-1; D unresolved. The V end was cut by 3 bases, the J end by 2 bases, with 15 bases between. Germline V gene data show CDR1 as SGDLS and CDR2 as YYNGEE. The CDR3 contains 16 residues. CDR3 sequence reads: CASSGPSLTPYNEQFF. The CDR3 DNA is TGTGCCAGCAGCGGCCCGTCTCTTACCCCCTACAATGAGCAGTTCTTC. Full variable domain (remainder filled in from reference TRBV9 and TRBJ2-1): DSGVTQTPKHLITATGQRVTLRCSPRSGDLSVYWYQQSLDQGLQFLIQYYNGEERAKGNILERFSAQQFPDLHSELNLSSLELGDSALYFCASSGPSLTPYNEQFFGPGTRLTVL.

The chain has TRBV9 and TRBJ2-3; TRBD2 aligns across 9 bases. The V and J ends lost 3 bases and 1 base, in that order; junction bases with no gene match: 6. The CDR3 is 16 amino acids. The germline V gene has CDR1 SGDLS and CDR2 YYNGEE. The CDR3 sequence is CASSDPQRGGTDTQYF. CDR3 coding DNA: TGTGCCAGCAGCGACCCCCAGCGGGGGGGCACAGATACGCAGTATTTT.

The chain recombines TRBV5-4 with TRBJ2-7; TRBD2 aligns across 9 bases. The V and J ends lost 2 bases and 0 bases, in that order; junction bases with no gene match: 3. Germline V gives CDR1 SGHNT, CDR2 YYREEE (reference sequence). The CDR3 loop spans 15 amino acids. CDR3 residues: CASSFSGSPSYEQYF. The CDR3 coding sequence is TGTGCCAGCAGCTTTAGCGGGAGCCCCTCCTACGAGCAGTACTTC.

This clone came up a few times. CDR3 region: CASSLAFREETQYF. Written as DNA, the CDR3 is TGTGCCAGCAGCTTAGCGTTCAGGGAAGAGACCCAGTACTTC. This chain connects TRBV7-9 to TRBJ2-5, with TRBD1 as a possible D gene (5 bases). V dropped 0 bases and J dropped 3 bases, with 8 bases sitting between them. Germline V gives CDR1 SEHNR, CDR2 FQNEAQ (reference sequence). There are 14 residues in the CDR3. The whole variable domain, filled in from reference TRBV7-9 and TRBJ2-5, reads DTGVSQNPRHKITKRGQNVTFRCDPISEHNRLYWYRQTLGQGPEFLTYFQNEAQLEKSRLLSDRFSAERPKGSFSTLEIQRTEQGDSAMYLCASSLAFREETQYFGPGTRLLVL.

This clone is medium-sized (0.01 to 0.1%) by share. The CDR3 DNA reads TGTGCCAGCAATCTAGGGGGGAATGAAAAACTGTTTTTT. Translated: CASNLGGNEKLFF. The chain has TRBV9 and TRBJ1-4; D might be TRBD1 (6 bases). Trimming stripped 6 bases from V and 5 bases from J, with 11 bases between. This CDR3 region has 13 residues. CDR1 is SGDLS and CDR2 is YYNGEE in the germline V gene.

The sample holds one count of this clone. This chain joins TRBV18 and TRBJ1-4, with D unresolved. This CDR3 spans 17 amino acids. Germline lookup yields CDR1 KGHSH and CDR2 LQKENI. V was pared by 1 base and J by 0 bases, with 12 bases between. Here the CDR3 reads CASSPRVRHATNEKLFF. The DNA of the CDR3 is TGTGCCAGCTCACCACGCGTCAGACATGCAACTAATGAAAAACTGTTTTTT. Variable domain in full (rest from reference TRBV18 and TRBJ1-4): NAGVMQNPRHLVRRRGQEARLRCSPMKGHSHVYWYRQLPEEGLKFMVYLQKENIIDESGMPKERFSAEFPKEGPSILRIQQVVRGDSAAYFCASSPRVRHATNEKLFFGSGTQLSVL.

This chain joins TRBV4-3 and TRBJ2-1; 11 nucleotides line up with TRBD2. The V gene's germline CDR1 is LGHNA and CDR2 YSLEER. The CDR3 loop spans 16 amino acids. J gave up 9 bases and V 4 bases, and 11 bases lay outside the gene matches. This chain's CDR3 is CASSPRIAGGPGEQFF. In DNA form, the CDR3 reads TGCGCCAGCAGCCCCCGAATAGCGGGGGGGCCGGGTGAGCAGTTCTTC.

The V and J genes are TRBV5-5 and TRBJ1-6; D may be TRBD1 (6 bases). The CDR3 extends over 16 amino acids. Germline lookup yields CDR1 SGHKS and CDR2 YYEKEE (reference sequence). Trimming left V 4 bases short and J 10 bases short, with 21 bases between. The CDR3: CASSLGSFSRGSPLHF. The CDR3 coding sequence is TGTGCCAGCAGCCTCGGGAGTTTTTCAAGGGGGTCACCCCTCCACTTT.

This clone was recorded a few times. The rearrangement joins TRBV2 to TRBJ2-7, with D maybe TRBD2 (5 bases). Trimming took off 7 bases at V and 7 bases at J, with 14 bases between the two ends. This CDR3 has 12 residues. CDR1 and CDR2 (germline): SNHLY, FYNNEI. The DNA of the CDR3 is TGTGCCAGCACCCTGGAGGTGTGGGAGCAGTACTTC. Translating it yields CASTLEVWEQYF.

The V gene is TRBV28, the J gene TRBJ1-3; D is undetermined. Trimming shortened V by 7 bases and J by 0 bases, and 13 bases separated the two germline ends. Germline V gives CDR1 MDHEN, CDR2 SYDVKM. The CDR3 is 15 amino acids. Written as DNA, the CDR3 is TGTGCCAGCATCCCCGGACTGTTCTCTGGAAACACCATATATTTT. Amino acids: CASIPGLFSGNTIYF.

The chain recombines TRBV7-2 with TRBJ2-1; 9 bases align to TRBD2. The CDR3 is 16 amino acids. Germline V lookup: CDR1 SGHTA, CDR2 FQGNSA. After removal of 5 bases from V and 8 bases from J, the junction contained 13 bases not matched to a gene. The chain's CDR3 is CASSLGTSPRWDEQFF. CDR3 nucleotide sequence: TGTGCCAGCAGCCTCGGGACTAGCCCGAGGTGGGATGAGCAGTTCTTC.

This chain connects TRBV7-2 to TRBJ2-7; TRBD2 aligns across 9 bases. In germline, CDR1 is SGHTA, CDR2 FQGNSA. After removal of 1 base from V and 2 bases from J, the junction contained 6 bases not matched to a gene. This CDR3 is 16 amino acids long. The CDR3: CASSLGSSGDPYEQYF. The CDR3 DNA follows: TGTGCCAGCAGCTTAGGGTCTAGCGGGGACCCCTACGAGCAGTACTTC.

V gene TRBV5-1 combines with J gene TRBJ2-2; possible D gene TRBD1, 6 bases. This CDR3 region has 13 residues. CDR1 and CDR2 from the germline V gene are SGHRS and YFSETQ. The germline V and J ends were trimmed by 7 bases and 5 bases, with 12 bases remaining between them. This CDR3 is CASQGQTTGELFF. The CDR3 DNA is TGCGCCAGCCAGGGGCAGACGACCGGGGAGCTGTTTTTT.

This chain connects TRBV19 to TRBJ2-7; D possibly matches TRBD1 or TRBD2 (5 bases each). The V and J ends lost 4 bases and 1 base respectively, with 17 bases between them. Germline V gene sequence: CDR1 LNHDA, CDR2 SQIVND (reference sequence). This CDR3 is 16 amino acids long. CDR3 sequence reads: CASSTGPRGPSYEQYF. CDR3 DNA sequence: TGTGCCAGTAGTACCGGGCCCCGGGGACCTTCCTACGAGCAGTACTTC.

DNA of the CDR3: TGTGCCAGCAGCGCCCAACCGGGGTATCCCCTCCACTTT. Residues: CASSAQPGYPLHF. The chain uses TRBV6-6 and TRBJ1-6, with D uncertain. Germline V CDR1 and CDR2: MNHNY, SVGAGI (reference sequence). This CDR3 has 13 amino acids. The V end lost 6 bases, the J end lost 13 bases, and 16 bases lay between the germline ends.

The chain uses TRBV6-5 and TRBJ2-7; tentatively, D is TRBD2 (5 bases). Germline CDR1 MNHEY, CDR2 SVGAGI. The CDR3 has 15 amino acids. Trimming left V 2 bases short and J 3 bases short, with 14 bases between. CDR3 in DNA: TGTGCCAGCAGTTACCCCGAGGGTGGGCACTACGAGCAGTACTTC. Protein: CASSYPEGGHYEQYF.

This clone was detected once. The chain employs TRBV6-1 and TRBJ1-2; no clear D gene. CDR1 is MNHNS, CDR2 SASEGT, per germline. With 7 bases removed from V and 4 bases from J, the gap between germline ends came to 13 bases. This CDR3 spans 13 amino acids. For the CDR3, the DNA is TGTGCCAGCACCGCGGGAGGGCTCTATGGCTACACCTTC. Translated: CASTAGGLYGYTF.

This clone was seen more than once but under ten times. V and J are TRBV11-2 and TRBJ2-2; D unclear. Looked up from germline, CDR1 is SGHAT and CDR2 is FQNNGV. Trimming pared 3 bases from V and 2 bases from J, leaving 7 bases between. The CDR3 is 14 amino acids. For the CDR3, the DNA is TGTGCCAGCAGCTTCTTCCCCAACACCGGGGAGCTGTTTTTT. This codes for CASSFFPNTGELFF.

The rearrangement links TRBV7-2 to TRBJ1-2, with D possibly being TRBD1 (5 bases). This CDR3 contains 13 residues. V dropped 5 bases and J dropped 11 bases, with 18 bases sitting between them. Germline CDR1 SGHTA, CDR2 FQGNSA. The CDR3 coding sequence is TGTGCCAGCAGCCAGGGACGGACGGCAGGATACACCTTC. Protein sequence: CASSQGRTAGYTF.

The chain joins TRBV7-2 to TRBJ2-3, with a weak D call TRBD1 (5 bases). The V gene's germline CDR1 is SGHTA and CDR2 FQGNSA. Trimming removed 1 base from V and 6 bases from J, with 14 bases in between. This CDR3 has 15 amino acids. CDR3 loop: CASSLVGVGLDTQYF. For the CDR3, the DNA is TGTGCCAGCAGCTTAGTAGGGGTGGGCTTGGATACGCAGTATTTT.

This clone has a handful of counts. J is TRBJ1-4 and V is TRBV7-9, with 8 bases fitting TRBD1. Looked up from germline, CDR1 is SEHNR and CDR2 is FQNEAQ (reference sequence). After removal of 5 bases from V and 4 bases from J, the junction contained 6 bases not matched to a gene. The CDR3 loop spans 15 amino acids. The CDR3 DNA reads TGTGCCAGCAGCCCTACAGGGGGATTTAATGAAAAACTGTTTTTT. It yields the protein CASSPTGGFNEKLFF.

The CDR3 DNA reads TGTGCCAGCAGTTTGCGGTACAGGGCCGGAGGGGGTGAGCAGTTCTTC. Its translation: CASSLRYRAGGGEQFF. This chain connects TRBV27 to TRBJ2-1; D possibly uses TRBD1 or TRBD2 (6 bases each). V was trimmed by 3 bases and J by 9 bases, leaving 21 bases between them. Germline V CDR1 and CDR2: MNHEY, SMNVEV (reference sequence). CDR3 length: 16 amino acids.